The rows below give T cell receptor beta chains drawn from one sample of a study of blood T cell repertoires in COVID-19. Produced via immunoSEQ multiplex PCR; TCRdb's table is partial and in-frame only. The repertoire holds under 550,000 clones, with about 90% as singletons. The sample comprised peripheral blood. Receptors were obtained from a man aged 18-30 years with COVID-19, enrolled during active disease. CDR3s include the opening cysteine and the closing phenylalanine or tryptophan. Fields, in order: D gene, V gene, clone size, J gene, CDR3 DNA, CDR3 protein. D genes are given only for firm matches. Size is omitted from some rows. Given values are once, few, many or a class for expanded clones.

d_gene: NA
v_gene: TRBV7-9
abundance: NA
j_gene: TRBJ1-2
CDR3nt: TGTGCCAGCAGCTTAGAGGCGGGTGAAGGCTACACCTTC
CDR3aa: CASSLEAGEGYTF

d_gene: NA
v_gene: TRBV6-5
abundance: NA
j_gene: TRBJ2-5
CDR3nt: TGTGCCAGCAGTCACAACAGGGTCCAAGAGACCCAGTACTTC
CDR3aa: CASSHNRVQETQYF

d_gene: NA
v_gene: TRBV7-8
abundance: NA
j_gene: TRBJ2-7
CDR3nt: TGTGCCAGCAGCTTAGCGGCGGGGCTCGAGCAGTACTTC
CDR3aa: CASSLAAGLEQYF

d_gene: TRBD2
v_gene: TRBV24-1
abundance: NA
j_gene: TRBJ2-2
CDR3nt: TGTGCCACCTCTCTGGTTACTAGCGGGCGGTTCGGGGAGCTGTTTTTT
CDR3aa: CATSLVTSGRFGELFF

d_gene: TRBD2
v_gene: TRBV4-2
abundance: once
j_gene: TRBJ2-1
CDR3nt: TGTGCCAGCAGCCAACCCCTGGGACTAGCGAAAGATGAGCAGTTCTTC
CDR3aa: CASSQPLGLAKDEQFF

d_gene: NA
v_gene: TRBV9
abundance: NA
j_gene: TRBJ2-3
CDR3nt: TGTGCCAGCGGGGCTAGCGGCACAGATACGCAGTATTTT
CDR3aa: CASGASGTDTQYF

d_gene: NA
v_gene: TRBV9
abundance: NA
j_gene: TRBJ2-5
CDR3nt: TGTGCCAGCAGTTACAGGGAGTTGGAGACCCAGTACTTC
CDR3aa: CASSYRELETQYF

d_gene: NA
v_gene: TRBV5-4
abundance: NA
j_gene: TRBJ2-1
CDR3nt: TGTGCCAGCAGCCCCCTCACGGGGAAGGAGTTCTTC
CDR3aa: CASSPLTGKEFF

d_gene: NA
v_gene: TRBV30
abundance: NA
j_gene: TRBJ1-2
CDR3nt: TGTGCCTGGTTGACTAGCGGGAGCTATGGCTACACCTTC
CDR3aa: CAWLTSGSYGYTF

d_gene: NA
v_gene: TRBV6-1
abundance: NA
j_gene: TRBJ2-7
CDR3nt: TGTGCCAGCAGTGACCCGGGTGCCCCCTACGAGCAGTACTTC
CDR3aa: CASSDPGAPYEQYF

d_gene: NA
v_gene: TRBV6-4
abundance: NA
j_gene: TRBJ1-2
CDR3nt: TGTGCCAGCAGTGACCGGACGGGGGGTAACTATGGCTACACCTTC
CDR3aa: CASSDRTGGNYGYTF

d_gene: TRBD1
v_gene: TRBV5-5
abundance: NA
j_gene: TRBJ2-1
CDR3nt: TGTGCCAGCAGCTTGGCCCAAGGGACAGCATCCTACAATGAGCAGTTCTTC
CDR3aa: CASSLAQGTASYNEQFF

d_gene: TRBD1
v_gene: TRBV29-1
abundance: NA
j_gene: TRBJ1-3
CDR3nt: TGCAGCGCGAGTAAGGGGGCCGGCGGAAACACCATATATTTT
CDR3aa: CSASKGAGGNTIYF

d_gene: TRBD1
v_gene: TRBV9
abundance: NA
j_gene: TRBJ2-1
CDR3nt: TGTGCCAGCAGCGGAGCCGGGACAGGGGGTTCTGAGCAGTTCTTC
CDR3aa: CASSGAGTGGSEQFF

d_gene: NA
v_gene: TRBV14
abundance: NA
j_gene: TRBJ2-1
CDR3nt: TGTGCCAGCAGCCGGAATACAGGACCCAATGAGCAGTTCTTC
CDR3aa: CASSRNTGPNEQFF

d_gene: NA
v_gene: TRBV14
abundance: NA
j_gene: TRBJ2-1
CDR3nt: TGTGCCAGCAGCCAAGGTCCGGGTAGTGAGCAGTTCTTC
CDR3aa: CASSQGPGSEQFF

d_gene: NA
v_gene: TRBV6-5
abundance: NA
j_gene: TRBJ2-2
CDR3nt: TGTGCCAGCAGTTACGACTACGTCACCGGGGAGCTGTTTTTT
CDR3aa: CASSYDYVTGELFF

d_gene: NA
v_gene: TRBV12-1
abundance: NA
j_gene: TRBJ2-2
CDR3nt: TGTGCCAGCAGCGCTTGGGCTAGCGGGAAGGGTACCGGGGAGCTGTTTTTT
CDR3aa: CASSAWASGKGTGELFF

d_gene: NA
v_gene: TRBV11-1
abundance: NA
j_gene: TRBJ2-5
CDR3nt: TGTGCCAGCAGCTCAGGGCGGGGAGCCCGGGAGACCCAGTACTTC
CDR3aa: CASSSGRGARETQYF

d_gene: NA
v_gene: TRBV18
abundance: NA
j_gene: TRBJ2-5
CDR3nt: TGTGCCAGCTCCCGAGACAGGCAAGAGACCCAGTACTTC
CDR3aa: CASSRDRQETQYF

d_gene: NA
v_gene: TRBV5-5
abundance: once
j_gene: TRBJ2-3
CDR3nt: TGTGCCAGCAGCGCTGGACTAAACACAGATACGCAGTATTTT
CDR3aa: CASSAGLNTDTQYF

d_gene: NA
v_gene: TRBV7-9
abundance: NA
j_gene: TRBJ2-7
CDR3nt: TGTGCCAGCAGCTTAGGCGGGAACTACGAGCAGTACTTC
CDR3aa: CASSLGGNYEQYF

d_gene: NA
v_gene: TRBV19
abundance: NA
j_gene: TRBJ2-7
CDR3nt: TGTGCCAGTAGTATGCCCGGCAGGGCCTACTACGAGCAGTACTTC
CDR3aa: CASSMPGRAYYEQYF

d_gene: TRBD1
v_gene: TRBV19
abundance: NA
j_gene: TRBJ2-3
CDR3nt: TGTGCCAGTAGTACGCTGCGACAGGGCTCAGGCGATACGCAGTATTTT
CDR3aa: CASSTLRQGSGDTQYF

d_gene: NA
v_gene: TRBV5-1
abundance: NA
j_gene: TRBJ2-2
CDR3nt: TGCGCCAGCAGTGCCGCGGGTAGACGCGCGAACACCGGGGAGCTGTTTTTT
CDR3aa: CASSAAGRRANTGELFF

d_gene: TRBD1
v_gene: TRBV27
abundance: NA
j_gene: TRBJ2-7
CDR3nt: TGTGCCAGCAGTTCGACAGGGAGCTCCTACGAGCAGTACTTC
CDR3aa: CASSSTGSSYEQYF

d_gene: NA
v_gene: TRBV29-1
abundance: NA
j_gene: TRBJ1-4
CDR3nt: TGCAGCGCGAATCACAGGGTGGCTAATGAAAAACTGTTTTTT
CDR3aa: CSANHRVANEKLFF

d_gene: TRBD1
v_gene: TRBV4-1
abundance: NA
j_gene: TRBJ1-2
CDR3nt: TGCGCCAGCAGCCAAGAAGGGACAGGGGATGGCTACACCTTC
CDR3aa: CASSQEGTGDGYTF

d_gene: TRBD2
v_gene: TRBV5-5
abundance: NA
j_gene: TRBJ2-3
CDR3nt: TGTGCCAGCAGCAAGCCTAGCGGGGGATTCACAGATACGCAGTATTTT
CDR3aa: CASSKPSGGFTDTQYF

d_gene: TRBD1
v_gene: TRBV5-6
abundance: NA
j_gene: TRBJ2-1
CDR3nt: TGTGCCAGCAGCTATCAGGGGGCCCCCTACAATGAGCAGTTCTTC
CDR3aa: CASSYQGAPYNEQFF

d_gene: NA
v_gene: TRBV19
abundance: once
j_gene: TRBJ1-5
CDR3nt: TGTGCCAGTAGTATCCGGGACTCCAATCAGCCCCAGCATTTT
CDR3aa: CASSIRDSNQPQHF

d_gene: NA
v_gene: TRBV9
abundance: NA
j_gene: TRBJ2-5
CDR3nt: TGTGCCAGCAGCGTAGGGGCGGAGACCCAGTACTTC
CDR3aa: CASSVGAETQYF

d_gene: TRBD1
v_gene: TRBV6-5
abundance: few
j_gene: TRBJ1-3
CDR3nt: TGTGCCAGCAGCAAACAGACAGGGGGCGGAAACACCATATATTTT
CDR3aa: CASSKQTGGGNTIYF

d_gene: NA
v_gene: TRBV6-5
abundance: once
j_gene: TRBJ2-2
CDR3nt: TGTGCCAGCGAGACTAACCCATGGAGCGGGGAGCTGTTTTTT
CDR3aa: CASETNPWSGELFF

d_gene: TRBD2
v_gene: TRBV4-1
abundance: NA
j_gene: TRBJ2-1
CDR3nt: TGCGCCAGCAGCCAAGACTTAGGGACTAGACCTTCTAATGAGCAGTTCTTC
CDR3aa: CASSQDLGTRPSNEQFF

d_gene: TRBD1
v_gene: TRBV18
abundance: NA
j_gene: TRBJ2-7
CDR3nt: TGTGCCAGCTCACCAAGCCCGGGACAGAACTACGAGCAGTACTTC
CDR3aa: CASSPSPGQNYEQYF

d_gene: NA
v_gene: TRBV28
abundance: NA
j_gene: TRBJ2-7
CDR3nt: TGTGCCAGCAGTTCTAGAGACGCAGCGTACGAGCAGTACTTC
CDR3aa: CASSSRDAAYEQYF

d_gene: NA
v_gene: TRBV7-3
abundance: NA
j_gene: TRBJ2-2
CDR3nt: TGTGCCAGCAGCCCTCTCACCGGGGAGCTGTTTTTT
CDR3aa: CASSPLTGELFF

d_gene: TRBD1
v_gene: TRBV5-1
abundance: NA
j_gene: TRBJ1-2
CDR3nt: TGCGCCAGCAGCTTGGGACAGGGGATTAACTATGGCTACACCTTC
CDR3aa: CASSLGQGINYGYTF

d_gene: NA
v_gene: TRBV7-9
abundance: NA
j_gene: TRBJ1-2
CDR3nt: TGTGCCAGCAGACATAGCAGGGAGGGGGACGACTATGGCTACACCTTC
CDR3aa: CASRHSREGDDYGYTF

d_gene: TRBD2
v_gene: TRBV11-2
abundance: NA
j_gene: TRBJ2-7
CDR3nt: TGTGCCAGCAGCTTAGTTTCTAGCGGATACTACGAGCAGTACTTC
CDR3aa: CASSLVSSGYYEQYF

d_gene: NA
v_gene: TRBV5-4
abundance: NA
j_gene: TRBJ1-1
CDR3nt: TGTGCCAGCAGCCGCGACAGCAACACTGAAGCTTTCTTT
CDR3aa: CASSRDSNTEAFF

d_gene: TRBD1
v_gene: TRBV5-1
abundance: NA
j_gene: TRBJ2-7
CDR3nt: TGCGCCAGCAGCTTGCAGGGGGCCCCCTACGAGCAGTACTTC
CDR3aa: CASSLQGAPYEQYF

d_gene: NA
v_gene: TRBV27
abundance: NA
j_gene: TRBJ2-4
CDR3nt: TGTGCCAGCAGTGTAACCAGGGGTATGGGGAACATTCAGTACTTC
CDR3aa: CASSVTRGMGNIQYF

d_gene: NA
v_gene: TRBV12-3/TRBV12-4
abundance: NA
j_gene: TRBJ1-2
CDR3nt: TGTGCCAGCAGTAGACAGAGCAACTATGGCTACACCTTC
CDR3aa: CASSRQSNYGYTF

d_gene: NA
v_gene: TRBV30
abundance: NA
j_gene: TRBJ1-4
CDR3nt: TGTGCCTGGCCCCAGGGGACTAATGAAAAACTGTTTTTT
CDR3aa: CAWPQGTNEKLFF

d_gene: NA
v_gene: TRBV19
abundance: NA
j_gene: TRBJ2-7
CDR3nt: TGTGCCAGTAGTATAAGCGGAGTTTCCTACGAGCAGTACTTC
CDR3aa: CASSISGVSYEQYF

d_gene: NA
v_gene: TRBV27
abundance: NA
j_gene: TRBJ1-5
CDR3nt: TGTGCCAGCAGTTGGACAGACAATCAGCCCCAGCATTTT
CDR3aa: CASSWTDNQPQHF

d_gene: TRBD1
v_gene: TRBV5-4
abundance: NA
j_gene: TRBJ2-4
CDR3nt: TGTGCCAGCAGCTCCTACGGGACAGATCAGTACTTC
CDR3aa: CASSSYGTDQYF

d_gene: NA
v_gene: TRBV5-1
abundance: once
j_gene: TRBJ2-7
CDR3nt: TGCGCCAGCAGCTTGGAGGGGGAAATACTCGAGCAGTACTTC
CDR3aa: CASSLEGEILEQYF

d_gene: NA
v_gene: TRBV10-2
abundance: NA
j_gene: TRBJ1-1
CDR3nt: TGCGCCAGCGAGGGGAGGCTGGATACTGAAGCTTTCTTT
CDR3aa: CASEGRLDTEAFF

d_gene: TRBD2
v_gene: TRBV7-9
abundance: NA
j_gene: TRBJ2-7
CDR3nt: TGTGCCAGCAGCCTATTGACTAGCGGGACCTACGAGCAGTACTTC
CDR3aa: CASSLLTSGTYEQYF